This entry lists 27 T cell receptor beta chains sequenced from one sample in a study of shared clonotypes between healthy human individuals. Sequencing used immunoSEQ multiplex PCR; TCRdb keeps in-frame clones, though not all of them. The table has 900,000 to 1,200,000 clones, roughly 74% seen once; the top ten hold 0.55% to 0.7%. What was sequenced was memory CD4+ T cells from PBMCs. Subset meaning: CD45RA-negative fraction. These receptors were collected from a man between 18 and 35 years old in good health. Some clones in this sample may be carry-over from other donors' samples.

The chain uses TRBV28 and TRBJ1-4; the match to TRBD1 covers 9 bases. Germline trimming cut 7 bases from V and 7 bases from J; bases unmatched to any gene: 10. Per the germline V gene, CDR1 is MDHEN and CDR2 is SYDVKM. The CDR3 is 15 residues long. CDR3 DNA sequence: TGTGCCAGCAAAAGTCCTACAGGGGGCAGTGAAAAACTGTTTTTT. This translates into CASKSPTGGSEKLFF.

The chain combines TRBV11-2 with TRBJ2-1; the match to TRBD2 covers 14 bases. The CDR3 extends over 17 amino acids. Germline assignment: CDR1 SGHAT and CDR2 FQNNGV. The V and J ends lost 5 bases and 8 bases, in that order; junction bases with no gene match: 11. CDR3 nucleotide sequence: TGTGCCAGCAGCGCGCGACTAGCGGGAGGGCCTGGGGATGAGCAGTTCTTC. It encodes CASSARLAGGPGDEQFF.

In its sample, this clone was seen once. This rearrangement joins TRBV4-1 to TRBJ2-7, with 8 positions matching TRBD2. Germline CDR1 is MGHRA and CDR2 is YSYEKL. Trimming at V came to 1 base and at J to 1 base, leaving 6 bases not matched to a gene. The CDR3 spans 16 residues. The CDR3 loop is CASSQGLAGLSYEQYF. The CDR3 DNA follows: TGCGCCAGCAGCCAAGGGTTAGCGGGACTGTCCTACGAGCAGTACTTC.

This chain connects TRBV4-1 to TRBJ1-5, with 9 bases identical to TRBD1. This CDR3 has 16 amino acids. Germline trimming cut 1 base from V and 9 bases from J; bases unmatched to any gene: 10. CDR1 and CDR2 (germline): MGHRA, YSYEKL. This chain's CDR3 is CASSQGLGQGYSPQHF. In DNA, the CDR3 is TGCGCCAGCAGCCAAGGCCTGGGACAGGGTTATTCGCCCCAGCATTTT.

This clone was seen a single time. The chain combines TRBV29-1 with TRBJ1-2; D uncertain. V lost 4 bases and J lost 10, with 13 bases in between. This CDR3 is 11 amino acids long. The germline CDR1 and CDR2 sequences are SQVTM and ANQGSEA. DNA for the CDR3: TGCAGCGTTGCCAGCCAAGACGACTACACCTTC. Amino acids: CSVASQDDYTF.

This chain connects TRBV7-2 to TRBJ2-7; D is uncertain. Between the trimmed V and J ends, which lost 5 bases and 2 bases, there was a span of 10 bases. Per the germline V gene, CDR1 is SGHTA and CDR2 is FQGNSA. This CDR3 has 13 amino acids. The chain's CDR3 is CASSPRSPYEQYF. The CDR3 region has the DNA TGTGCCAGCAGCCCTAGGTCCCCCTACGAGCAGTACTTC.

In its sample, this clone was seen a few times. The CDR3, as DNA: TGTGCCAGCAGCGGGGGAGGGAGCGGTCAGCCCCAGCATTTT. Its translation is CASSGGGSGQPQHF. V usage is TRBV28 and J usage is TRBJ1-5; TRBD1 is a possible D gene (5 bases). This CDR3 has 14 amino acids. In germline, CDR1 is MDHEN, CDR2 SYDVKM. V was pared by 6 bases and J by 6 bases, with 15 bases between.

The J gene is TRBJ2-4, the V gene TRBV5-1; 7 bases map to TRBD1. Looked up from germline, CDR1 is SGHRS and CDR2 is YFSETQ. The V gene end was trimmed by 0 bases and the J gene end by 9 bases; junction bases not matched to a gene: 12. CDR3 length equals 16 residues. The CDR3 loop reads CASSLVRPGGASIQYF. The CDR3 DNA reads TGCGCCAGCAGCTTGGTCAGGCCAGGGGGAGCGAGCATTCAGTACTTC.

The CDR3 bases are TGTGCCAGCAGCTTACTCCGGGACAGGGGACCCTACGAGCAGTACTTC. The encoded protein is CASSLLRDRGPYEQYF. The rearrangement uses TRBV7-8 and TRBJ2-7; the match to TRBD1 covers 10 bases. V was pared by 2 bases and J by 2 bases, with 6 bases of the junction left unmatched. Germline CDR1 SGHVS, CDR2 FQNEAQ. This CDR3 contains 16 residues.

J is TRBJ2-7 and V is TRBV30, with D uncertain. The ends were cut back, 2 bases at V and 3 bases at J, with 11 bases in the middle. Germline loops: CDR1 GTSNPN, CDR2 SVGIG (reference sequence). This CDR3 comprises 13 residues. CDR3 nucleotides: TGTGCCTGGAGTTTTGTCTCAGGCTACGAGCAGTACTTC. Residues: CAWSFVSGYEQYF.

This clone was detected a few times. The chain carries TRBV6-5 and TRBJ1-4, with D possibly being TRBD1 (6 bases). This CDR3 spans 14 amino acids. Germline V CDR1 and CDR2: MNHEY, SVGAGI. Trimming stripped 5 bases from V and 4 bases from J, with 11 bases between. CDR3 bases: TGTGCCAGCAGTAAACAGGGAGTTAATGAAAAACTGTTTTTT. Translation gives CASSKQGVNEKLFF.

The chain joins TRBV27 to TRBJ2-5; a weak D match, TRBD1 (6 bases). V was cut by 1 base and J by 5 bases, with 23 bases left in between. Germline V gene data show CDR1 as MNHEY and CDR2 as SMNVEV (reference sequence). CDR3 length: 18 amino acids. CDR3 sequence: CASSLFFPTGTRRETQYF. The CDR3 DNA sequence: TGTGCCAGCAGTTTATTTTTCCCAACAGGGACGAGAAGGGAGACCCAGTACTTC.

With regard to this clone: Other nucleotide sequences from this sample produce the same CDR3. The rearrangement joins TRBV28 to TRBJ2-3; tentative D call: TRBD2 (5 bases). CDR1 is MDHEN and CDR2 is SYDVKM in the germline V gene. This CDR3 has 14 residues. V shed 5 bases and J shed 0 bases, with 9 bases lying between them. The CDR3 bases are TGTGCCAGCAGTCGACGGGGAAGCACAGATACGCAGTATTTT. Translation: CASSRRGSTDTQYF.

J is TRBJ1-1 and V is TRBV7-9; possible D gene TRBD1, 6 bases. Germline values: CDR1 SEHNR, CDR2 FQNEAQ (reference sequence). Trimming left V 4 bases short and J 5 bases short, with 17 bases between. The length of the CDR3 is 15 residues. The CDR3 loop is CASSYGNRVGTEAFF. The DNA for the CDR3 is TGTGCCAGCAGCTATGGGAACAGGGTCGGGACTGAAGCTTTCTTT.

V and J are TRBV5-1 and TRBJ2-5; TRBD2 agrees at 7 bases. J was trimmed by 5 bases and V by 0 bases; bases with no gene match: 4. The CDR3 spans 14 residues. Germline V lookup: CDR1 SGHRS, CDR2 YFSETQ. The CDR3 DNA reads as TGCGCCAGCAGCTTGGTGGGGGGGACGGAGACCCAGTACTTC. Its protein is CASSLVGGTETQYF.

The V gene is TRBV4-1, the J gene TRBJ2-5; TRBD2 matches 8 bases. CDR3 length equals 16 residues. CDR1 and CDR2 from the germline V gene are MGHRA and YSYEKL. The trim removed 1 base at V and 4 bases at J, leaving 8 bases unmatched. The CDR3 DNA reads as TGCGCCAGCAGCCAAGGATTCGGGGGGGAAGGAGAGACCCAGTACTTC. It is translated as CASSQGFGGEGETQYF.

The chain uses TRBV28 and TRBJ2-7, with TRBD1 matching 7 bases. The CDR3 runs 14 residues. J was trimmed by 3 bases and V by 4 bases; bases with no gene match: 6. Germline lookup yields CDR1 MDHEN and CDR2 SYDVKM. The CDR3 DNA follows: TGTGCCAGCAGTTCCCTGACAGGGATCTACGAGCAGTACTTC. Protein: CASSSLTGIYEQYF.

J is TRBJ2-5 and V is TRBV5-1, with 9 bases that match TRBD2. Germline V CDR1 and CDR2: SGHRS, YFSETQ. The CDR3 is made up of 17 amino acids. V lost 0 bases and J lost 2; bases outside the gene matches: 8. DNA for the CDR3: TGCGCCAGCAGCTTGGCCGCGACTAGCGGAGGACAAGAGACCCAGTACTTC. This gives the protein CASSLAATSGGQETQYF.

The chain is built from TRBV6-1 and TRBJ1-5, with D possibly matching TRBD1 (5 bases). The CDR3 runs 17 residues. V was shortened by 4 bases and J by 3 bases, with 19 bases between the two germline ends. Germline CDR1 and CDR2: MNHNS and SASEGT. CDR3 DNA sequence: TGTGCCAGCAGTGGGGAAGGTCGCCGGGGCTTCAATCAGCCCCAGCATTTT. Its protein product is CASSGEGRRGFNQPQHF.

The genes are TRBV30 and TRBJ1-4; a possible D gene is TRBD1 (5 bases). CDR3 length: 14 amino acids. The germline V gene encodes CDR1 GTSNPN and CDR2 SVGIG (reference sequence). V lost 5 bases and J 3 bases, leaving 13 bases between the germline ends. CDR3 DNA sequence: TGTGCCTGGTCACGGGGCGCGGCTAATGAAAAACTGTTTTTT. This codes for CAWSRGAANEKLFF.

The chain joins TRBV4-1 to TRBJ2-3; unclear D gene. This CDR3 has 15 amino acids. From germline, CDR1 is MGHRA and CDR2 YSYEKL. V lost 1 base and J 0 bases, leaving 8 bases between the germline ends. Written as DNA, the CDR3 is TGCGCCAGCAGCCAAGTGGGTGCTAGCACAGATACGCAGTATTTT. Translated: CASSQVGASTDTQYF.

In its sample, this clone was seen once. The CDR3 DNA sequence: TGTGCCAGCAGCTTAGGGCTAGCGGGCCTCTACGAGCAGTACTTC. Residues: CASSLGLAGLYEQYF. The chain combines TRBV13 with TRBJ2-7, with 8 bases that match TRBD2. The CDR3 is 15 amino acids. Germline CDR1 and CDR2: PRHDT and FYEKMQ (reference sequence). After removal of 0 bases from V and 3 bases from J, the junction contained 4 bases not matched to a gene.

The V call is TRBV6-6, the J call TRBJ2-7; no reliable D call. The CDR3 is made up of 14 amino acids. From germline, CDR1 is MNHNY and CDR2 SVGAGI (reference sequence). Trimming cost V 0 bases and J 5 bases, with 11 bases left between them. DNA for the CDR3: TGTGCCAGCAGTTACTCGTCTGAAGGGCACGAGCAGTACTTC. It specifies CASSYSSEGHEQYF.

The chain combines TRBV30 with TRBJ2-2; D is ambiguous. Trimming removed 3 bases from V and 5 bases from J, with 7 bases in between. The CDR3 contains 12 residues. Germline loops: CDR1 GTSNPN, CDR2 SVGIG (reference sequence). CDR3 residues: CAWRSGTGELFF. CDR3 bases: TGTGCCTGGAGATCCGGGACCGGGGAGCTGTTTTTT.

The CDR3: CATHRDRNTGELFF. CDR3 sequence (DNA): TGTGCCACCCACCGGGACAGAAACACCGGGGAGCTGTTTTTT. V is TRBV6-6 and J is TRBJ2-2, with 7 nucleotides matching TRBD1. Germline V gene lookup returns CDR1 MNHNY and CDR2 SVGAGI (reference sequence). The CDR3 runs to 14 residues. Trimming cost V 10 bases and J 2 bases; bases outside gene matches: 7.

As regards this clone: A read error may account for a junction end that differs from germline. The rearrangement joins TRBV4-3 to TRBJ1-1; D is uncertain. The CDR3 is 13 residues long. Germline V lookup: CDR1 LGHNA, CDR2 YSLEER. This chain's CDR3 is CASSQGTQTGAFF. CDR3 DNA sequence: TGCGCCAGCAGCCAAGGGACTCAAACTGGAGCTTTCTTT.

This clone came up once. The gene calls are TRBV6-6 and TRBJ2-3; D might be TRBD2 (5 bases). CDR1 MNHNY and CDR2 SVGAGI come from the germline V gene (reference sequence). V was clipped by 5 bases and J by 1 base, with 7 bases between them. The CDR3 is made up of 13 amino acids. CDR3: CASSQEGTDTQYF. The CDR3 DNA is TGTGCCAGCAGTCAGGAGGGCACAGATACGCAGTATTTT.